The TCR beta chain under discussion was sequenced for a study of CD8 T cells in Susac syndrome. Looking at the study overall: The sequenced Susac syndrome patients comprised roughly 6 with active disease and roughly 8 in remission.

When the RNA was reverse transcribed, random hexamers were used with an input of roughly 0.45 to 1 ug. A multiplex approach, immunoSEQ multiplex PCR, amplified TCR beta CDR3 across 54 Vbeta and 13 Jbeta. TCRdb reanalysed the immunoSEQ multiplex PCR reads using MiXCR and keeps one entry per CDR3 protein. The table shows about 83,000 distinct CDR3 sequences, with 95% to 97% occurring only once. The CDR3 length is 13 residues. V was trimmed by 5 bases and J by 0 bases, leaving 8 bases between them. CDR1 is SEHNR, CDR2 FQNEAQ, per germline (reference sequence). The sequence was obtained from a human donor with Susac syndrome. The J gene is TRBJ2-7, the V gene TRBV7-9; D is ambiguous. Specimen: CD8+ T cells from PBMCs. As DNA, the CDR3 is TGTGCCAGCAGCGGCACAGACTCCTACGAGCAGTACGTC. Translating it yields CASSGTDSYEQYV.